This T cell receptor beta chain was captured in a study of blood T cell repertoires in COVID-19. About the research overall: COVID-19 samples, acute and convalescent, were from the United States, Italy and Spain.

From germline, CDR1 is MDHEN and CDR2 SYDVKM. CDR3 length: 16 amino acids. The ends lost 5 bases at V and 7 bases at J; junction bases unmatched: 13. TCRdb's copy holds only in-frame clones and misses some; the assay was immunoSEQ multiplex PCR. This sample carries more than 150,000 clones, around 91% of them seen once, and the ten largest clones take about 0.59%. Input material: peripheral blood. This receptor was obtained from a man over 45 with acute or convalescent COVID-19. This chain links TRBV28 with TRBJ2-2; 7 nucleotides match TRBD1. Here the CDR3 reads CASSPRPTGMGGELFF. CDR3 DNA sequence: TGTGCCAGCAGTCCTAGGCCGACAGGGATGGGCGGGGAGCTGTTTTTT.